Following are 26 T cell receptor beta chains from one sample sequenced in a study of blood T cell repertoires in COVID-19. The protocol was immunoSEQ multiplex PCR, while the TCRdb copy is restricted to in-frame clones and leaves out a portion. Of 100,000 or so clones listed, around 90% are singletons. Source material: peripheral blood. The source is a human donor in a cohort sampled during active COVID-19.

A single count supports this clone. The CDR3 is CASEGSGDQPQHF. The CDR3 DNA is TGTGCCAGCGAGGGTTCAGGGGATCAGCCCCAGCATTTT. The chain is built from TRBV2 and TRBJ1-5, with D possibly matching TRBD1 (6 bases). The length of the CDR3 is 13 residues. Germline V gene sequence: CDR1 SNHLY, CDR2 FYNNEI. V lost 8 bases, J lost 5 bases, and 13 bases lay in between.

The gene calls are TRBV6-2 or TRBV6-3 and TRBJ2-7; D ambiguous. V dropped 0 bases and J dropped 0 bases, with 9 bases sitting between them. Germline V gene lookup returns CDR1 MNHEY and CDR2 SVGEGT. This CDR3 contains 15 residues. CDR3 sequence reads: CASSYSPGSSYEQYF. The CDR3 nucleotides are TGTGCCAGCAGTTACTCGCCCGGTAGCTCCTACGAGCAGTACTTC.

V usage is TRBV7-6 and J usage is TRBJ2-1; possible D gene TRBD1, 5 bases. There are 12 residues in the CDR3. Germline V gene sequence: CDR1 SGHVS, CDR2 FNYEAQ. V was clipped by 4 bases and J by 12 bases, with 13 bases between them. The CDR3 reads CASSSTGSGQFF. For the CDR3, the DNA is TGTGCCAGCAGCTCAACAGGCTCGGGGCAGTTCTTC.

The chain employs TRBV28 and TRBJ2-5, with D perhaps TRBD1 (6 bases). The CDR3 extends over 14 amino acids. CDR1 MDHEN and CDR2 SYDVKM come from the germline V gene. Trimming pared 2 bases from V and 5 bases from J, leaving 12 bases between. CDR3 amino acids: CASSLTGSWETQYF. The DNA for the CDR3 is TGTGCCAGCAGTTTAACAGGGAGCTGGGAGACCCAGTACTTC.

This clone was seen a few times. The chain links TRBV7-9 to TRBJ1-5; D not certain. Trimming cost V 5 bases and J 2 bases, with 16 bases left between them. The CDR3 loop spans 16 amino acids. CDR1 SEHNR and CDR2 FQNEAQ come from the germline V gene (reference sequence). The CDR3 DNA reads TGTGCCAGCAGCCGCACGGCGGGTACGGGCAATCAGCCCCAGCATTTT. Its protein is CASSRTAGTGNQPQHF.

The gene calls are TRBV3-1 (or the pseudogene TRBV3-2) and TRBJ2-7, with 12 bases matching TRBD2. Germline CDR1 LGHDT, CDR2 YNNKEL (reference sequence). The V gene end was trimmed by 6 bases and the J gene end by 3 bases; junction bases not matched to a gene: 6. There are 15 residues in the CDR3. CDR3 loop: CASRATSGSFYEQYF. CDR3 nucleotides: TGTGCCAGCAGAGCGACTAGCGGGAGTTTCTACGAGCAGTACTTC.

The rearrangement joins TRBV28 to TRBJ1-5; tentative D call: TRBD1 (6 bases). The CDR3 is made up of 15 amino acids. Germline V gene data show CDR1 as MDHEN and CDR2 as SYDVKM. Trimming left V 1 base short and J 3 bases short, with 10 bases between. In DNA, the CDR3 is TGTGCCAGCAGTTTATATTCAGGGGTCAATCAGCCCCAGCATTTT. Amino acid sequence: CASSLYSGVNQPQHF.

The genes are TRBV28 and TRBJ1-2; D unclear. The CDR3 is 13 amino acids. Germline V CDR1 and CDR2: MDHEN, SYDVKM. The V end was cut by 4 bases, the J end by 8 bases, with 14 bases between. The CDR3, as DNA: TGTGCCAGCAGTTCGGGCGGGGTGAGAGGCTACACCTTC. Translation gives CASSSGGVRGYTF.

Only a few counts were recorded for this clone. The chain uses TRBV5-1 and TRBJ2-1, with a possible D match to TRBD2 (5 bases). Germline CDR1 reads SGHRS; CDR2 reads YFSETQ. There are 15 residues in the CDR3. V was pared by 0 bases and J by 3 bases, with 10 bases between. As DNA, the CDR3 is TGCGCCAGCAGCTTGGGATCGAGGGTCTACAATGAGCAGTTCTTC. Translation gives CASSLGSRVYNEQFF. Supplemented by reference TRBV5-1 and TRBJ2-1, the full variable domain reads KAGVTQTPRYLIKTRGQQVTLSCSPISGHRSVSWYQQTPGQGLQFLFEYFSETQRNKGNFPGRFSGRQFSNSRSEMNVSTLELGDSALYLCASSLGSRVYNEQFFGPGTRLTVL.

The chain carries TRBV4-2 and TRBJ2-3; 9 bases are a match to TRBD1. The CDR3 length is 16 residues. Germline assignment: CDR1 LGHNA and CDR2 YNFKEQ. The trim removed 4 bases at V and 3 bases at J, leaving 8 bases unmatched. The CDR3 bases are TGTGCCAGCAGCCCCCGGGACAGGGTCCTTACAGATACGCAGTATTTT. This sequence encodes CASSPRDRVLTDTQYF.

Written as DNA, the CDR3 is TGTGCCAGCAGGCTAGACAGTATAATCAATCAGCCCCAGCATTTT. Protein: CASRLDSIINQPQHF. The V gene is TRBV6-4, the J gene TRBJ1-5; possible D gene TRBD1, 5 bases. The CDR3 covers 15 residues. V was trimmed by 6 bases and J by 3 bases, leaving 15 bases between them. Looked up from germline, CDR1 is MRHNA and CDR2 is SNTAGT.

The rearrangement uses TRBV25-1 and TRBJ1-3; D perhaps matches TRBD1 (6 bases). From germline, CDR1 is MGHDK and CDR2 SYGVNS. Deletions cut 9 bases from V and 0 bases from J, with 18 bases between. The CDR3 runs 16 residues. DNA for the CDR3: TGTGCCAGGGGGGCGGACAATAAACACTCTGGAAACACCATATATTTT. Translation: CARGADNKHSGNTIYF.

The V gene is TRBV19, the J gene TRBJ1-1, with D maybe TRBD1 (6 bases). This CDR3 has 17 amino acids. Germline V gene data show CDR1 as LNHDA and CDR2 as SQIVND (reference sequence). V was trimmed by 5 bases and J by 0 bases, leaving 19 bases between them. CDR3 region: CASSRPRTDQMNTEAFF. As DNA, the CDR3 is TGTGCCAGTAGTCGACCGCGGACAGATCAGATGAACACTGAAGCTTTCTTT.

This clone is termed medium-sized (0.01 to 0.1%). This chain uses TRBV11-3 with TRBJ2-1; a weak D match, TRBD2 (6 bases). Germline loops: CDR1 SGHNT, CDR2 YENEEA. The CDR3 sequence is 13 residues long. The V end was cut by 9 bases, the J end by 4 bases, with 13 bases between. The CDR3 region is CASQRAGYNEQFF. DNA of the CDR3: TGTGCCAGTCAGCGGGCAGGTTACAATGAGCAGTTCTTC.

The chain combines TRBV28 with TRBJ2-5; D gene ambiguous. CDR3 length: 13 amino acids. Germline values: CDR1 MDHEN, CDR2 SYDVKM. V was shortened by 5 bases and J by 1 base, with 8 bases between the two germline ends. CDR3 coding DNA: TGTGCCAGCAGTCCCGCAGGCCAAGAGACCCAGTACTTC. Residues: CASSPAGQETQYF.

The gene calls are TRBV6-5 and TRBJ2-7; D is uncertain. V lost 7 bases and J 7 bases, leaving 11 bases between the germline ends. Germline V gene lookup returns CDR1 MNHEY and CDR2 SVGAGI. The CDR3 extends over 11 amino acids. This CDR3 reads CASTRHGEQYF. As DNA, the CDR3 is TGTGCCAGCACCAGGCATGGGGAGCAGTACTTC.

This clone has a handful of counts. V gene TRBV5-4 combines with J gene TRBJ1-6; D gene ambiguous. Germline assignment: CDR1 SGHNT and CDR2 YYREEE (reference sequence). The V end lost 6 bases, the J end lost 0 bases, and 10 bases lay between the germline ends. The CDR3 is 15 amino acids. CDR3 in amino acids: CASNAESSYNSPLHF. The CDR3 DNA follows: TGTGCCAGCAACGCGGAGAGCTCCTATAATTCACCCCTCCACTTT.

The chain carries TRBV27 and TRBJ1-6; 12 nucleotides match TRBD1. CDR1 and CDR2 from the germline V gene are MNHEY and SMNVEV (reference sequence). The length of the CDR3 is 16 residues. With V trimmed by 5 bases and J by 7 bases, 6 bases remained unmatched. The CDR3, as DNA: TGTGCCAGCAGTCCAGGGACAGGGGGCTCCAATTCACCCCTCCACTTT. Encoded protein: CASSPGTGGSNSPLHF.

A few counts support this clone. The chain links TRBV7-2 to TRBJ2-5; 8 nucleotides line up with TRBD1. V was clipped by 1 base and J by 1 base; unmatched bases: 2. Germline V lookup: CDR1 SGHTA, CDR2 FQGNSA. The CDR3 totals 15 residues. The CDR3 DNA sequence: TGTGCCAGCAGCTTAGTGGACAGGGCCCAAGAGACCCAGTACTTC. Translating it yields CASSLVDRAQETQYF.

The chain uses TRBV30 and TRBJ1-5, with D possibly TRBD1 on 5 matching bases. Germline CDR1 GTSNPN, CDR2 SVGIG (reference sequence). CDR3 length: 16 residues. V lost 4 bases, J lost 1 base, and 17 bases lay in between. The CDR3 DNA follows: TGTGCCTGGAACGAGGGCAGGGAGGTGAGCAATCAGCCCCAGCATTTT. Amino acid sequence: CAWNEGREVSNQPQHF.

The rearrangement joins TRBV28 to TRBJ1-4; D might be TRBD1 (6 bases). Germline V gene lookup returns CDR1 MDHEN and CDR2 SYDVKM. Trimming left V 3 bases short and J 0 bases short, with 11 bases between. The CDR3 sequence is 16 residues long. DNA of the CDR3: TGTGCCAGCAGTTTTGGGACATCAGCAACTAATGAAAAACTGTTTTTT. It codes for CASSFGTSATNEKLFF.

This chain uses TRBV2 with TRBJ2-2, with a weak D call TRBD2 (5 bases). The CDR3 runs to 14 residues. With 4 bases removed from V and 1 base from J, the gap between germline ends came to 7 bases. The germline V gene encodes CDR1 SNHLY and CDR2 FYNNEI. The CDR3 is CASSVGLNTGELFF. The CDR3 DNA sequence: TGTGCCAGCAGTGTCGGACTGAACACCGGGGAGCTGTTTTTT.

This clone turned up a few times. The chain carries TRBV27 and TRBJ1-6, with 10 bases fitting TRBD1. The CDR3 is made up of 13 amino acids. J was trimmed by 10 bases and V by 5 bases; bases with no gene match: 2. Germline-derived CDR1 and CDR2 are MNHEY and SMNVEV (reference sequence). CDR3 nucleotide sequence: TGTGCCAGCAGTGTGGACAGGGGGTCACCCCTCCACTTT. It specifies CASSVDRGSPLHF.

The chain links TRBV19 to TRBJ2-7; TRBD1 matches at 9 bases. CDR1 is LNHDA and CDR2 is SQIVND in the germline V gene (reference sequence). The CDR3 is 15 residues long. Germline trimming cut 4 bases from V and 2 bases from J; bases unmatched to any gene: 6. DNA for the CDR3: TGTGCCAGTAGTAGCATCCGGGACAGGGCCTACGAGCAGTACTTC. Translating it yields CASSSIRDRAYEQYF. Together with reference TRBV19 and TRBJ2-7, the CDR3 gives the full variable domain: DGGITQSPKYLFRKEGQNVTLSCEQNLNHDAMYWYRQDPGQGLRLIYYSQIVNDFQKGDIAEGYSVSREKKESFPLTVTSAQKNPTAFYLCASSSIRDRAYEQYFGPGTRLTVT.

The chain has TRBV3-1 (or the pseudogene TRBV3-2) and TRBJ2-2; 10 nucleotides agree with TRBD1. The CDR3 length is 13 residues. J gave up 6 bases and V 8 bases, and 3 bases lay outside the gene matches. Per the germline V gene, CDR1 is LGHDT and CDR2 is YNNKEL (reference sequence). The CDR3 protein is CASRDRGPGELFF. Here the CDR3 DNA reads TGTGCCAGCCGGGACAGGGGACCCGGGGAGCTGTTTTTT.

The rearrangement joins TRBV7-2 to TRBJ2-3, with D perhaps matching TRBD2 (6 bases). With 0 bases removed from V and 7 bases from J, the gap between germline ends came to 8 bases. Germline CDR1 SGHTA, CDR2 FQGNSA. The CDR3 length is 13 residues. CDR3 coding DNA: TGTGCCAGCAGCTTAGCGGGACTCAATACGCAGTATTTT. It yields the protein CASSLAGLNTQYF.